This T cell receptor beta chain is from a study of vaccination and CD4 T cells after COVID-19. The sample's treatment: approximately 9-day PBMC culture with coronavirus spike peptide pools or control peptides (ViraFEST assay). The Oncomine TCR Beta short-read assay generated sequence data from the DNA of cultured CD4+ T cells. CD4+ T cells were cultured, and genomic DNA was extracted from them. Each CDR3 protein is one row after TCRdb ran MiXCR on the PCR reads. This table has over 12,000 distinct CDR3 sequences, 30% to 35% appearing once. As regards this clonotype: The target antigen is unknown.

The germline V gene encodes CDR1 KGHDR and CDR2 SFDVKD. The V segment lost 5 bases and the J segment 4 bases; nucleotides outside the gene matches: 6. The CDR3 sequence is 15 residues long. The chain carries TRBV24-1 and TRBJ2-1; 8 bases agree with TRBD2. This clonotype was sampled from a human donor who had recovered from COVID-19. The specimen was CD4+ T cells from blood, cultured in vitro, collected after SARS-CoV-2 vaccination. CDR3: CATSVGTRVYNEQFF. The CDR3 DNA is TGTGCCACCAGTGTCGGGACTAGGGTTTACAATGAGCAGTTCTTC.